Described below is a single T cell receptor (beta chain) sequence and its context. As yet, its antigen is unknown. The sample carries other DNA sequences with the same CDR3. This sample stems from a study of shared clonotypes between healthy human individuals. Deep was the level used in running the assay. Authors' data handling: Because ImmunoSEQ provided only junction sequences with no quality scores, the filtering differed. Data came from immunoSEQ multiplex PCR; TCRdb stores just in-frame clones and leaves some out. V, J and clone size reflect that table, while D and trimming were determined from the DNA. The sample has more than 450,000 clones; 70% to 80% are singletons. Study conclusions and caveats: Donors were few, which limited the genetic and exposure-history diversity represented. It was expected that sequencing depth would affect clonotype sharing among donors.

Sequencing input: PBMCs. This clonotype was sampled from a woman aged 40 to 50 in good health. Some clones in this sample may be carry-over from other donors' samples.

CDR3 DNA sequence: TGTGCCAGCAGTTACTCACGGACCGGGGAGCTGTTTTTT. It translates to CASSYSRTGELFF. This chain uses TRBV6-6 with TRBJ2-2; D unclear. This CDR3 region has 13 residues. The V end was cut by 0 bases, the J end by 5 bases, with 4 bases between. CDR1 is MNHNY, CDR2 SVGAGI, per germline (reference sequence).